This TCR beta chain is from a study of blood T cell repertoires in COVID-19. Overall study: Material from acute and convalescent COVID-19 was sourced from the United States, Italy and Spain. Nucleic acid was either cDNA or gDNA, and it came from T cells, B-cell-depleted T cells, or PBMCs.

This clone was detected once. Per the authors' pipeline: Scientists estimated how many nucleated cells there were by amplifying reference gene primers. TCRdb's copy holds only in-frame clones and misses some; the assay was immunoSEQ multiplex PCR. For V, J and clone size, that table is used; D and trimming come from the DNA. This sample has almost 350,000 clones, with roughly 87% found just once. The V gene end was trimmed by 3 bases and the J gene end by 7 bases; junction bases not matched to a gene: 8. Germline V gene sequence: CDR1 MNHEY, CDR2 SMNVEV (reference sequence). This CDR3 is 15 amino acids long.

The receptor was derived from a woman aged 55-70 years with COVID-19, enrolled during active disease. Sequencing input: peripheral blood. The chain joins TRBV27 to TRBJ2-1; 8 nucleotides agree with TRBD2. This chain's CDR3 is CASSFLDGGDNEQFF. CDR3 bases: TGTGCCAGCAGTTTTCTAGACGGGGGGGATAATGAGCAGTTCTTC.